By share, the clone carrying this T cell receptor beta chain ranks as medium-sized. Its antigen remains unknown. The CDR3 extends over 16 amino acids. J was trimmed by 7 bases and V by 5 bases; bases with no gene match: 8. Germline V CDR1 and CDR2: SGHVS, FQNEAQ. Genomic DNA yielded TCR beta CDR3, amplified by two-round multiplex PCR. Used in first-round PCR were primers specific to each TRBV and TRBJ gene. There were universal primers used in the second PCR round. TCRdb fed the multiplex PCR reads into MiXCR, producing one record per CDR3 protein. The sample carries some 15,000 distinct CDR3 sequences, approximately 30% recorded once. This sample was taken from a study of prognosis after radiotherapy for stage I lung cancer. Study background: Concurrent therapy with stereotactic body radiotherapy was given to no patient.

Other malignancies, prior chemotherapy and prior radiotherapy were absent in all patients, each of whom was node-negative on CT and PET/CT. Overall study results and limits: It was in patients who developed distant metastases that Shannon entropy after stereotactic body radiation therapy was lower.

The starting material was PBMCs, obtained before or after stereotactic body radiation therapy (not recorded which). The J gene is TRBJ1-6, the V gene TRBV7-8, with 10 bases that match TRBD1. The sequence was collected from a donor at least 50 years old with non-small cell lung cancer. The CDR3 DNA sequence: TGTGCCAGCAGCGGGAGGGACAGGGGAAGGAATTCACCCCTCCACTTT. Translated: CASSGRDRGRNSPLHF.